One sample yielded the 8 T cell receptor beta chains listed below, sequenced in a study of shared clonotypes between healthy human individuals. Assay used: immunoSEQ multiplex PCR; TCRdb lists only in-frame clones, some missing. This table holds about 1.1 million clones, about four fifths found once. Sequenced sample: memory CD4+ T cells from PBMCs. This sample's subset: CD45RA-negative fraction. The receptor set was obtained from a man aged 18 to 29 in good health. Some clones in this sample may be carry-over from other donors' samples.

The chain is built from TRBV5-4 and TRBJ2-1; D unclear. Germline-derived CDR1 and CDR2 are SGHNT and YYREEE (reference sequence). This CDR3 is 12 amino acids long. The V end was cut by 0 bases, the J end by 7 bases, with 5 bases between. The CDR3 is CASSLGRNEQFF. The CDR3, as DNA: TGTGCCAGCAGCTTGGGAAGGAATGAGCAGTTCTTC.

This rearrangement joins TRBV7-2 to TRBJ2-5; D unresolved. Germline V lookup: CDR1 SGHTA, CDR2 FQGNSA. The CDR3 consists of 14 residues. Trimming shortened V by 3 bases and J by 5 bases, and 13 bases separated the two germline ends. CDR3 amino acids: CASSFTAGRETQYF. The CDR3 bases are TGTGCCAGCAGCTTTACCGCAGGTCGGGAGACCCAGTACTTC.

The chain has TRBV28 and TRBJ2-3, with 7 bases matching TRBD2. This CDR3 contains 20 residues. J gave up 4 bases and V 7 bases, and 26 bases lay outside the gene matches. CDR1 is MDHEN and CDR2 is SYDVKM in the germline V gene. CDR3 coding DNA: TGTGCCAGCATCCCCTCCGGGCCTAGCGGATACGCGTCGTTTGCAGATACGCAGTATTTT. Its protein product is CASIPSGPSGYASFADTQYF.

This clone was seen ten or more times. Other DNA sequences in this specimen translate into the identical CDR3. The V and J genes are TRBV5-8 and TRBJ2-2; D gene unclear. Trimming cost V 0 bases and J 0 bases, with 6 bases left between them. Germline V gene sequence: CDR1 SGHTS, CDR2 YDEGEE. This CDR3 region has 15 residues. Here the CDR3 DNA reads TGTGCCAGCAGCTTGGTGGGCGCGAACACCGGGGAGCTGTTTTTT. Translation gives CASSLVGANTGELFF.

This clone was seen a handful of times. The J gene is TRBJ1-1, the V gene TRBV4-1; possible D gene TRBD1, 6 bases. The germline V and J ends were trimmed by 3 bases and 5 bases, with 16 bases remaining between them. This CDR3 spans 15 amino acids. Germline V CDR1 and CDR2: MGHRA, YSYEKL. CDR3 sequence reads: CASSQLGQGLTEAFF. For the CDR3, the DNA is TGCGCCAGCAGCCAGTTAGGGCAGGGGCTGACTGAAGCTTTCTTT.

Comment on this clone: Additional DNA sequences in this sample encode the identical CDR3. J is TRBJ2-2 and V is TRBV6-6; D unclear. The germline CDR1 and CDR2 sequences are MNHNY and SVGAGI (reference sequence). V gave up 4 bases and J gave up 0 bases, with 3 bases separating them. This CDR3 spans 13 amino acids. CDR3 loop: CASSSSNTGELFF. The DNA for the CDR3 is TGTGCCAGCAGTTCGTCGAACACCGGGGAGCTGTTTTTT.

The gene calls are TRBV5-1 and TRBJ2-1; 7 bases align to TRBD2. The germline CDR1 and CDR2 sequences are SGHRS and YFSETQ. The junction had 12 bases not matched to a gene; V was cut back by 3 bases and J by 9 bases. The CDR3 is 15 residues long. This CDR3 reads CASSWGTSEGSEQFF. The CDR3 DNA reads as TGCGCCAGCAGCTGGGGCACTAGCGAGGGGAGTGAGCAGTTCTTC.

The V and J genes are TRBV23-1 and TRBJ1-5, with D maybe TRBD1 (5 bases). TRBV23-1 is an ORF, and what it does is uncertain. Trimming left V 0 bases short and J 2 bases short, with 23 bases between. This CDR3 has 20 residues. CDR3 protein: CASSQSVAGRSIGGNQPQHF. CDR3 sequence (DNA): TGCGCCAGCAGTCAATCGGTCGCAGGGAGGTCAATCGGAGGCAATCAGCCCCAGCATTTT.